What follows are 20 T cell receptor beta chains derived from one specimen sequenced in a study of circulating and synovial CD4+ cells in juvenile arthritis. Some clones are missing from TCRdb's copy, which holds only in-frame ones; the method was immunoSEQ multiplex PCR. Altogether 30,000 to 40,000 clones are present, over 90% being singletons, with the ten largest covering 0.55% to 0.85%. The sequenced sample was CD4+ T cells from blood. The receptors derive from a human donor with juvenile idiopathic arthritis.

V and J are TRBV19 and TRBJ1-2; a weak D match, TRBD1 (6 bases). Trimming left V 4 bases short and J 3 bases short, with 12 bases between. Per the germline V gene, CDR1 is LNHDA and CDR2 is SQIVND (reference sequence). CDR3 size: 14 residues. CDR3 coding DNA: TGTGCCAGTAGTAGACAGGCTTCGGACTATGGCTACACCTTC. Translation gives CASSRQASDYGYTF.

The chain carries TRBV9 and TRBJ2-7, with TRBD2 identical over 13 bases. CDR1 SGDLS and CDR2 YYNGEE come from the germline V gene. V lost 3 bases and J lost 6; bases outside the gene matches: 0. CDR3 size: 13 residues. The CDR3 DNA reads TGTGCCAGCAGCGGGACTAGCGGGAGCGAGCAGTACTTC. This translates into CASSGTSGSEQYF.

The chain combines TRBV30 with TRBJ2-1, with D tentatively TRBD1 (5 bases). V dropped 8 bases and J dropped 8 bases, with 16 bases sitting between them. In germline, CDR1 is GTSNPN, CDR2 SVGIG (reference sequence). The CDR3 covers 12 residues. CDR3 in amino acids: CAGAGQAHEQFF. The CDR3 bases are TGTGCCGGGGCCGGGCAGGCCCATGAGCAGTTCTTC.

The rearrangement uses TRBV19 and TRBJ2-3; 8 bases agree with TRBD2. The CDR3 has 15 residues. Germline CDR1 LNHDA, CDR2 SQIVND (reference sequence). Unmatched junction bases numbered 6, after V lost 6 bases and J lost 1 base. The CDR3 spells CASSARLARTDTQYF. The CDR3 coding sequence is TGTGCCAGTAGCGCGCGACTAGCGCGCACAGATACGCAGTATTTT.

This sequence joins TRBV4-1 and TRBJ2-7, with 9 bases matching TRBD2. This CDR3 region has 16 residues. The germline V gene has CDR1 MGHRA and CDR2 YSYEKL. V gave up 0 bases and J gave up 3 bases; unmatched junction bases: 6. The CDR3 sequence: CASSQERSSGNYEQYF. In nucleotides, the CDR3 is TGCGCCAGCAGCCAAGAGCGGTCTAGCGGGAACTACGAGCAGTACTTC.

This clone was found once. This sequence joins TRBV6-5 and TRBJ2-7; TRBD2 matches at 8 bases. This CDR3 spans 15 amino acids. The V gene's germline CDR1 is MNHEY and CDR2 SVGAGI. The V and J ends lost 2 bases and 3 bases, in that order; junction bases with no gene match: 6. CDR3 region: CASSYTGGDFYEQYF. CDR3 bases: TGTGCCAGCAGTTACACGGGGGGGGACTTCTACGAGCAGTACTTC.

The V and J genes are TRBV9 and TRBJ1-2; 7 nucleotides line up with TRBD1. This CDR3 region has 13 residues. With V trimmed by 0 bases and J by 8 bases, 4 bases remained unmatched. Germline CDR1 is SGDLS and CDR2 is YYNGEE. CDR3 sequence (DNA): TGTGCCAGCAGCGTAGAGACAGGGTTAGGCTACACCTTC. Encoded protein: CASSVETGLGYTF.

V usage is TRBV9 and J usage is TRBJ1-2, with 10 bases lining up with TRBD1. The CDR3 covers 14 residues. V trimming: 5 bases; J trimming: 8 bases; junction bases outside the gene matches: 9. CDR1 SGDLS and CDR2 YYNGEE come from the germline V gene. The CDR3 loop reads CASSPRDRGRGYTF. DNA for the CDR3: TGTGCCAGCAGTCCCCGGGACAGGGGAAGGGGCTACACCTTC.

The table lists this clone with a count of one. The CDR3 bases are TGTGCCAGCAGCCCTGGACAGGGGGCGGAGGAAAAACTGTTTTTT. This encodes CASSPGQGAEEKLFF. The chain links TRBV7-9 to TRBJ1-4; 11 bases align to TRBD1. Germline loops: CDR1 SEHNR, CDR2 FQNEAQ (reference sequence). The CDR3 runs 15 residues. V lost 5 bases to trimming and J lost 8 bases; unmatched junction nucleotides: 7. Full variable domain (remainder filled in from reference TRBV7-9 and TRBJ1-4): DTGVSQNPRHKITKRGQNVTFRCDPISEHNRLYWYRQTLGQGPEFLTYFQNEAQLEKSRLLSDRFSAERPKGSFSTLEIQRTEQGDSAMYLCASSPGQGAEEKLFFGSGTQLSVL.

V and J are TRBV28 and TRBJ2-7, with 9 bases matching TRBD1. Germline CDR1 and CDR2: MDHEN and SYDVKM. V trimming: 7 bases; J trimming: 3 bases; junction bases outside the gene matches: 10. The CDR3 extends over 15 amino acids. CDR3 DNA sequence: TGTGCCAGCACGAGCCGGGACAGGGCCTTCTACGAGCAGTACTTC. Its protein is CASTSRDRAFYEQYF.

The chain uses TRBV5-1 and TRBJ2-7; D not certain. The length of the CDR3 is 13 residues. V dropped 0 bases and J dropped 3 bases, with 7 bases sitting between them. Germline V gene lookup returns CDR1 SGHRS and CDR2 YFSETQ. CDR3 amino acids: CASSLVRSYEQYF. DNA of the CDR3: TGCGCCAGCAGCTTGGTTCGCAGCTACGAGCAGTACTTC.

The chain joins TRBV7-9 to TRBJ1-1; D unclear. The CDR3 extends over 17 amino acids. V gave up 5 bases and J gave up 5 bases, with 24 bases separating them. Germline lookup yields CDR1 SEHNR and CDR2 FQNEAQ (reference sequence). CDR3 loop: CASSKSTTKDGETEAFF. DNA for the CDR3: TGTGCCAGCAGCAAGTCAACAACCAAGGACGGGGAAACTGAAGCTTTCTTT.

A note on this clone: In the same sample, other DNA sequences code for this CDR3. The V gene is TRBV5-4, the J gene TRBJ1-6, with a possible D match to TRBD1 (5 bases). Trimming removed 0 bases from V and 5 bases from J, with 9 bases in between. There are 15 residues in the CDR3. Germline V gives CDR1 SGHNT, CDR2 YYREEE (reference sequence). In DNA form, the CDR3 reads TGTGCCAGCAGCTTGGCAGGGTCGAATAATTCACCCCTCCACTTT. It translates to CASSLAGSNNSPLHF.

This chain connects TRBV30 to TRBJ1-5; 9 bases line up with TRBD1. The germline V gene has CDR1 GTSNPN and CDR2 SVGIG (reference sequence). V lost 3 bases and J lost 9; bases outside the gene matches: 15. This CDR3 is 16 amino acids long. The CDR3 bases are TGTGCCTGGAGGGAAGCCGGGACAGGGTCGCGGAGGCCCCAGCATTTT. Protein product: CAWREAGTGSRRPQHF.

The rearrangement joins TRBV5-4 to TRBJ2-3; TRBD2 matches 10 bases. The CDR3 runs to 16 residues. Looked up from germline, CDR1 is SGHNT and CDR2 is YYREEE (reference sequence). V dropped 4 bases and J dropped 6; count of bases not matched to a gene: 11. For the CDR3, the DNA is TGTGCCAGCAGCCGTCTAGCGGGGGCCGACGGGGATACGCAGTATTTT. As protein: CASSRLAGADGDTQYF.

The chain combines TRBV18 with TRBJ1-6; TRBD1 agrees at 9 bases. CDR3 length: 14 residues. V shed 6 bases and J 7 bases; nucleotides not matched to a gene: 4. The germline CDR1 and CDR2 sequences are KGHSH and LQKENI. The CDR3 region is CASSTGTGNSPLHF. Written as DNA, the CDR3 is TGTGCCAGCTCCACCGGGACAGGGAATTCACCCCTCCACTTT.

J is TRBJ2-3 and V is TRBV9, with 7 bases aligning to TRBD2. CDR3 length equals 13 residues. V shed 7 bases, J shed 5 bases, and the junction held 7 bases outside the gene matches. Looked up from germline, CDR1 is SGDLS and CDR2 is YYNGEE. CDR3 sequence (DNA): TGTGCCAGCGGGGTGGTAGCGGGAGATACGCAGTATTTT. It yields the protein CASGVVAGDTQYF.

The sample holds one count of this clone. The chain links TRBV18 to TRBJ2-1; 10 nucleotides line up with TRBD2. The CDR3 length is 20 residues. V lost 3 bases to trimming and J lost 0 bases; unmatched junction nucleotides: 14. Germline V CDR1 and CDR2: KGHSH, LQKENI. The CDR3 DNA reads as TGTGCCAGCTCACCCCGTGATAGCGGGGGGATCTATTCCTCCTACAATGAGCAGTTCTTC. This codes for CASSPRDSGGIYSSYNEQFF.

The chain joins TRBV30 to TRBJ1-4, with 7 bases fitting TRBD1. V gave up 0 bases and J gave up 8 bases; unmatched junction bases: 6. CDR1 is GTSNPN and CDR2 is SVGIG in the germline V gene (reference sequence). CDR3 length: 14 residues. The CDR3 nucleotides are TGTGCCTGGAGTGTAGGGGGACAGTCGGAAAAACTGTTTTTT. Its translation is CAWSVGGQSEKLFF.

The CDR3 DNA sequence: TGTGCCAGCAGCGCCGAGGGGGCCCCCACAGATACGCAGTATTTT. Translated, it gives CASSAEGAPTDTQYF. The gene calls are TRBV9 and TRBJ2-3; 7 nucleotides agree with TRBD1. Looked up from germline, CDR1 is SGDLS and CDR2 is YYNGEE. The ends lost 3 bases at V and 2 bases at J; junction bases unmatched: 6. This CDR3 has 15 amino acids.